This TCR beta chain was recorded in a study of T cell repertoires in cytomegalovirus infection. Study context: An indication of both CMV infection and matching HLA type came from public TCR beta signatures.

CDR1 is SGDLS and CDR2 is YYNGEE in the germline V gene. This CDR3 is 17 amino acids long. V lost 0 bases to trimming and J lost 2 bases, with 15 bases between them. Remarks on this clonotype: Its antigen remains unknown.

Overall study results and limits: Individuals carrying CMV plus the relevant HLA were identified by cumulative frequency of public TCR beta families. The ex vivo response showed dominance by HLA-C-restricted CMV-specific TCR beta clonotypes.

In TCRdb, the reads were re-called with MiXCR into one record per CDR3 protein. In the table there are about 920,000 distinct CDR3 sequences, roughly 30% of which are singletons. The V call is TRBV9, the J call TRBJ2-1, with a tentative D call TRBD2 (6 bases). This material consisted of cultured CD8+ T cells from PBMCs, taken from culture after CMV antigen stimulation. The source is a human donor in good health (CMV status not recorded). Some clones in this sample may be carry-over from other donors' samples. CDR3 bases: TGTGCCAGCAGCGTAGAAGCTAGCGTTAGGCCCTACAATGAGCAGTTCTTC. As protein: CASSVEASVRPYNEQFF.